By its share, the clone carrying this TCR beta chain is medium-sized (0.01 to 0.1%). The antigen is undetermined. Blood genomic DNA input for TRB amplification was about 240-550 ng. TRB rearrangements were amplified by multiplex PCR with BIOMED2 TRB-A/B primers. From the multiplex PCR reads, TCRdb called clonotypes with MiXCR, one entry per CDR3 protein. The data contain around 3,200 distinct CDR3 sequences, 20% to 30% of them singletons. This record belongs to a study of T and B cells in COVID-19 patients. Study-level findings and limits: Clonality of TRB repertoires was high in active COVID-19; recovery brought above-healthy diversity and richness. In COVID-19 patients, T cell receptor beta variable and joining gene use was reportedly strongly skewed.

This TCR derives from a human donor with active COVID-19. Sequenced: blood.

The CDR3, as DNA: TGTGCCAGCAGTTTCCGTAGCGGGGGGGCGGATACGCAGTATTTT. Translation gives CASSFRSGGADTQYF. V gene TRBV27 combines with J gene TRBJ2-3; 11 nucleotides agree with TRBD2. J lost 6 bases, V lost 3 bases, and 5 bases had no gene match. This CDR3 region has 15 residues. Germline V gives CDR1 MNHEY, CDR2 SMNVEV (reference sequence).